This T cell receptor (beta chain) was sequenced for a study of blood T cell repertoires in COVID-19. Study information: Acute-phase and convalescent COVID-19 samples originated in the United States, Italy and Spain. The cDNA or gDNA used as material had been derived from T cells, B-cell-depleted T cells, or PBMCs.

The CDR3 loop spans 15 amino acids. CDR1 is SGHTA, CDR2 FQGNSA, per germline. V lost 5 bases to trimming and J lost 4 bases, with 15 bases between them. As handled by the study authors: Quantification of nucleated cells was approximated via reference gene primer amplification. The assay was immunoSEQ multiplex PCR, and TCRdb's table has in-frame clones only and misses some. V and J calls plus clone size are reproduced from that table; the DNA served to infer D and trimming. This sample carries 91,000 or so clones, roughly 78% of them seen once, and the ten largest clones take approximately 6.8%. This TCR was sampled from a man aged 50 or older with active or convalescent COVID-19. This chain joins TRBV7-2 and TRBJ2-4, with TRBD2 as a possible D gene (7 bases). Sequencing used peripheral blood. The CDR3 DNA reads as TGTGCCAGCAGCGGCGGGGGCTCCCAAAAAAACATTCAGTACTTC. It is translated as CASSGGGSQKNIQYF.